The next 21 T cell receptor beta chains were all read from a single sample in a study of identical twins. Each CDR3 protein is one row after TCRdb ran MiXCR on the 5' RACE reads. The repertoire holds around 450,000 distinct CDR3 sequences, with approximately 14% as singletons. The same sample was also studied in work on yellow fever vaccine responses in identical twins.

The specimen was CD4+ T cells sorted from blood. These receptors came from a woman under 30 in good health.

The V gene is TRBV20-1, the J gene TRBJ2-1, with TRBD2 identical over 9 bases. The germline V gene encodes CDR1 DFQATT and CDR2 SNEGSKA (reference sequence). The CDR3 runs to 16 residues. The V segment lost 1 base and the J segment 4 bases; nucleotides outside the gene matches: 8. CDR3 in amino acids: CSARGRREGWYNEQFF. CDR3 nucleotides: TGCAGTGCTAGAGGTCGGCGGGAGGGGTGGTACAATGAGCAGTTCTTC.

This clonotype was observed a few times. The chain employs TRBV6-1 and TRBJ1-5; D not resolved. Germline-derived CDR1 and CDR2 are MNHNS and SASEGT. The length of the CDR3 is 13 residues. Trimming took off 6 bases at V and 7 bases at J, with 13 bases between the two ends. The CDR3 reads CASRDGFGQPQHF. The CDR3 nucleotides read TGTGCCAGCAGAGACGGCTTCGGACAGCCCCAGCATTTT.

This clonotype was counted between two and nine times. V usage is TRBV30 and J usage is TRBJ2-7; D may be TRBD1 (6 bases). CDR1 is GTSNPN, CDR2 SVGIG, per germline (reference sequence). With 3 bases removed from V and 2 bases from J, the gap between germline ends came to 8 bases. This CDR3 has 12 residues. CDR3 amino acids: CAWRQGTYEQYF. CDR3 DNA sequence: TGTGCCTGGAGGCAGGGGACCTACGAGCAGTACTTC.

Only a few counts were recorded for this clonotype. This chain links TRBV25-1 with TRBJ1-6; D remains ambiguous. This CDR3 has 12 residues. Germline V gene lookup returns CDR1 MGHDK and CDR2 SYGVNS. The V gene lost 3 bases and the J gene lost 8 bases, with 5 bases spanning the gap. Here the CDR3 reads CASSDWDSPLHF. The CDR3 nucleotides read TGTGCCAGCAGTGATTGGGATTCACCCCTCCACTTT.

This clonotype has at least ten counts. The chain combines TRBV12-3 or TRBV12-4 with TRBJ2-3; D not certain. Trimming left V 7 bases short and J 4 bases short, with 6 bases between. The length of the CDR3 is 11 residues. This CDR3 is CASNSADTQYF. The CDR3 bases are TGTGCCAGCAATTCTGCAGATACGCAGTATTTT.

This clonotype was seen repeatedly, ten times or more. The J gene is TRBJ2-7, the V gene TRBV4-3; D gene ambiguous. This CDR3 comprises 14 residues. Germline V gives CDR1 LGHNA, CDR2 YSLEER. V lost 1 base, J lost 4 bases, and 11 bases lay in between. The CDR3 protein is CASSQGAFVYEQYF. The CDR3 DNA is TGCGCCAGCAGCCAAGGTGCTTTCGTTTACGAGCAGTACTTC.

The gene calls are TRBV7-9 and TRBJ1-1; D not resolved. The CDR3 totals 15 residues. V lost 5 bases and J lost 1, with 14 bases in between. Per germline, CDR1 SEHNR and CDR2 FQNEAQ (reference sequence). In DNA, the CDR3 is TGTGCCAGCAGCCCTCCTGAGACATCGAACACTGAAGCTTTCTTT. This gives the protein CASSPPETSNTEAFF.

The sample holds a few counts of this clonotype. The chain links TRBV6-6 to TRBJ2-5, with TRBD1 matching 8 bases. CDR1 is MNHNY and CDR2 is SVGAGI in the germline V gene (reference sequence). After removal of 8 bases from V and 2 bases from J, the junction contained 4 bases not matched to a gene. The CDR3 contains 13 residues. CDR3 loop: CASQRDRQETQYF. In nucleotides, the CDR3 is TGTGCCAGCCAAAGGGACAGGCAAGAGACCCAGTACTTC.

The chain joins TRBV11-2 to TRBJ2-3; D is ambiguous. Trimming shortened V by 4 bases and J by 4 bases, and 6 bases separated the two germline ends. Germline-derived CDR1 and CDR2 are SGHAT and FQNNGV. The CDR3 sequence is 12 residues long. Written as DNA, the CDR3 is TGTGCCAGCAGCTCAACTTCAGATACGCAGTATTTT. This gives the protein CASSSTSDTQYF.

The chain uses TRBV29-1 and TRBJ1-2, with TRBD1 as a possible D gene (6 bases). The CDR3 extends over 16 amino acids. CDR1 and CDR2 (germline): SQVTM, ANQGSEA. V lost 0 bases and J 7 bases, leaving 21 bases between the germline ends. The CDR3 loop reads CSVEDMGGREMGGYTF. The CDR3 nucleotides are TGCAGCGTTGAAGATATGGGGGGCCGGGAGATGGGTGGCTACACCTTC.

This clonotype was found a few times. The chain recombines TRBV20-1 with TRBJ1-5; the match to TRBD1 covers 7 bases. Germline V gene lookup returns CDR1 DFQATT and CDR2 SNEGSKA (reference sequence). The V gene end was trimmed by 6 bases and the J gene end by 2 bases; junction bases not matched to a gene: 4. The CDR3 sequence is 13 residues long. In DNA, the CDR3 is TGCAGTGCAGCCGGGACAGGCAATCAGCCCCAGCATTTT. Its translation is CSAAGTGNQPQHF.

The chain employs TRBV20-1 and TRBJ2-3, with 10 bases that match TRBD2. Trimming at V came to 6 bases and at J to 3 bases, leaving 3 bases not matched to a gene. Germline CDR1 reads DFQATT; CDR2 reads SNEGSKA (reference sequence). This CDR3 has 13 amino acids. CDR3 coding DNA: TGCAGTGCGTCTAGCGGGAGTACAGATACGCAGTATTTT. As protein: CSASSGSTDTQYF.

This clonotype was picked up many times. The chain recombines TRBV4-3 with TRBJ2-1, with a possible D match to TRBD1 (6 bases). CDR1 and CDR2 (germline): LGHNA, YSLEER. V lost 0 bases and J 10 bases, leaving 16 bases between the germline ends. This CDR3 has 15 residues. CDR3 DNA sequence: TGCGCCAGCAGCCAAGATAAGGGACACGGAATAGAGCAGTTCTTC. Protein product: CASSQDKGHGIEQFF.

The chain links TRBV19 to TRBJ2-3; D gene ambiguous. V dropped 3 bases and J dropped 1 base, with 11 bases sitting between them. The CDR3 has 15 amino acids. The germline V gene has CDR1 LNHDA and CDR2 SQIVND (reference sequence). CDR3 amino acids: CASSIKVGGTDTQYF. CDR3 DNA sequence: TGTGCCAGTAGTATCAAGGTTGGGGGCACAGATACGCAGTATTTT.

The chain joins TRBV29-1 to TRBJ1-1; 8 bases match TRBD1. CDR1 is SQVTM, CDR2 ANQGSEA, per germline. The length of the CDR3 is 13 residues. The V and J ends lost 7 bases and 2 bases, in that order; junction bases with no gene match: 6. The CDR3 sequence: CSDRTGGNTEAFF. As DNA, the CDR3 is TGCAGCGATAGAACAGGGGGAAACACTGAAGCTTTCTTT.

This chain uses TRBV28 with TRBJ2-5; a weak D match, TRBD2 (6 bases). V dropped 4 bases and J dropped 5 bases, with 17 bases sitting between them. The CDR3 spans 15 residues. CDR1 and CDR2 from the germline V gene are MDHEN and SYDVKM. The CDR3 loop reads CASSSPLQGGETQYF. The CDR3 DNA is TGTGCCAGCAGTTCCCCCCTCCAGGGAGGTGAGACCCAGTACTTC.

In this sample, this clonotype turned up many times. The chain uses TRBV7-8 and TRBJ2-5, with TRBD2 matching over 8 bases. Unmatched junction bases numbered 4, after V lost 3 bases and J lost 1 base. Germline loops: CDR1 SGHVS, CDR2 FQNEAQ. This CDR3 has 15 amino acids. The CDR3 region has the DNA TGTGCCAGCAGCTTGAGGCGGGAGGCCCAAGAGACCCAGTACTTC. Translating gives CASSLRREAQETQYF.

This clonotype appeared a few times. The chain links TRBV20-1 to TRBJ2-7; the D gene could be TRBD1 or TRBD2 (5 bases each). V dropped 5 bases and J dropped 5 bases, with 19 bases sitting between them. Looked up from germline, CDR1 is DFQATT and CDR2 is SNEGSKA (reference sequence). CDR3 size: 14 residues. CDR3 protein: CSAGNPGRGNEQYF. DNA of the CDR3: TGCAGTGCTGGCAATCCGGGACGAGGGAACGAGCAGTACTTC.

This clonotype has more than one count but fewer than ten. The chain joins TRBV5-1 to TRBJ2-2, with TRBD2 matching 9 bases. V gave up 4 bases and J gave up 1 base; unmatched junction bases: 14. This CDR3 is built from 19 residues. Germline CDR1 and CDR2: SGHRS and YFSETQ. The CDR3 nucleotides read TGCGCCAGCAGCGGAATAGCGGGGGAGAAGATGAAGAACACCGGGGAGCTGTTTTTT. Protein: CASSGIAGEKMKNTGELFF.

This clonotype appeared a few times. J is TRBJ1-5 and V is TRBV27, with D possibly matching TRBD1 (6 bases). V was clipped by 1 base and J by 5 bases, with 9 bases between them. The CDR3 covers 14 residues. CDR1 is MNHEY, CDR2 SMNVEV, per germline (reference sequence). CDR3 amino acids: CASSLLQGDQPQHF. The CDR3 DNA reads TGTGCCAGCAGTTTATTACAGGGAGATCAGCCCCAGCATTTT.

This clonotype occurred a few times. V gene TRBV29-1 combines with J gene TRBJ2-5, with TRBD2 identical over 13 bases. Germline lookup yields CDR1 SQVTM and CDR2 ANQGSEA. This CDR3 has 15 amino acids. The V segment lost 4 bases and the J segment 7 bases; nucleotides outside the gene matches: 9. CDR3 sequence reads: CSVVTSGGAHGTQYF. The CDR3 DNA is TGCAGCGTTGTCACTAGCGGGGGGGCTCACGGGACCCAGTACTTC.